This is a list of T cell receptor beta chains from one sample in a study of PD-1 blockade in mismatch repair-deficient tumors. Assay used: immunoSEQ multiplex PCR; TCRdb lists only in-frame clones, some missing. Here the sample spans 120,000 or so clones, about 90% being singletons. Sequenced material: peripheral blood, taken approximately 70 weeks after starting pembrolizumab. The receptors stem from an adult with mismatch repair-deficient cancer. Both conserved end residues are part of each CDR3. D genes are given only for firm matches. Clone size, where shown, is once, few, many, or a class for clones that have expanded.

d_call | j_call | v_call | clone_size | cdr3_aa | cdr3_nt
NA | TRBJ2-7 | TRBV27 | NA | CASSHIMGLGDEQYF | TGTGCCAGCAGTCATATCATGGGCCTGGGAGACGAGCAGTACTTC
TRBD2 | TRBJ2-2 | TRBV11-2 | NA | CASSQRAGEPNTGELFF | TGTGCCAGCAGCCAGAGGGCGGGAGAACCGAACACCGGGGAGCTGTTTTTT
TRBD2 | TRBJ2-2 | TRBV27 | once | CASSLRGGLTGELFF | TGTGCCAGCAGTTTACGGGGGGGACTGACCGGGGAGCTGTTTTTT
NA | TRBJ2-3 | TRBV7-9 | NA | CASSLDLGASIRRRDTQYF | TGTGCCAGCAGCTTAGATTTGGGAGCGAGTATCAGACGCAGGGATACGCAGTATTTT
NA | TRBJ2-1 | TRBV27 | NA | CASSLLRVSNEQFF | TGTGCCAGCAGTTTACTGAGGGTGAGCAATGAGCAGTTCTTC
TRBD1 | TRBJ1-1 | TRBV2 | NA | CASRARGPTEAFF | TGTGCCAGCAGAGCGAGGGGGCCGACTGAAGCTTTCTTT
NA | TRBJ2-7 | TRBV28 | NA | CASSLSSSRGEQYF | TGTGCCAGCAGTTTGTCCAGCAGCAGAGGGGAGCAGTACTTC
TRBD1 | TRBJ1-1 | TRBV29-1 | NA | CSVEDSTGGHAEAFF | TGCAGCGTTGAAGATTCTACAGGGGGCCACGCTGAAGCTTTCTTT
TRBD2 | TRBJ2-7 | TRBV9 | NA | CASSVASGSDEQYF | TGTGCCAGCAGCGTAGCTAGCGGGAGCGACGAGCAGTACTTC
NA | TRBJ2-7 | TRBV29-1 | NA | CSVEEAGRYEQYF | TGCAGCGTTGAGGAGGCGGGTCGGTACGAGCAGTACTTC
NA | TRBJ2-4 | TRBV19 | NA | CASSPQQELLAKNIQYF | TGTGCCAGTAGTCCACAACAGGAGTTACTAGCCAAAAACATTCAGTACTTC
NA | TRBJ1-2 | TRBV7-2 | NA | CASSRSQGGTNYGYTF | TGTGCCAGCAGCCGATCACAGGGTGGGACTAACTATGGCTACACCTTC
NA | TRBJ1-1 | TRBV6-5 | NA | CASSSPGRMNTEAFF | TGTGCCAGCAGTTCCCCAGGGAGGATGAACACTGAAGCTTTCTTT
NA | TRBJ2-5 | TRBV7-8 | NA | CASSAQGIYQETQYF | TGTGCCAGCAGCGCGCAGGGGATCTACCAAGAGACCCAGTACTTC
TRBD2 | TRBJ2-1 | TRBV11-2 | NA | CASTPLAGGVGEQFF | TGTGCCAGCACTCCTCTAGCGGGAGGGGTAGGTGAGCAGTTCTTC
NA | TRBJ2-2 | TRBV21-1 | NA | CASSLPQDRGRTGELFF | TGTGCCAGCAGCCTGCCCCAGGACAGGGGAAGAACCGGGGAGCTGTTTTTT
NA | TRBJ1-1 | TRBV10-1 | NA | CASSESKERTEAFF | TGCGCCAGCAGTGAGTCAAAGGAGAGGACTGAAGCTTTCTTT
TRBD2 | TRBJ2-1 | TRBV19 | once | CASSGRRESDNEQFF | TGTGCCAGTAGCGGGAGGCGGGAGTCGGACAATGAGCAGTTCTTC
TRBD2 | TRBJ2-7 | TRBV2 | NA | CASSAGTSFYEQYF | TGTGCCAGCAGTGCCGGGACTAGCTTCTACGAGCAGTACTTC
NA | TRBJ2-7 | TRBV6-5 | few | CASSYSAGSYEQYF | TGTGCCAGCAGTTACTCGGCAGGCTCCTACGAGCAGTACTTC
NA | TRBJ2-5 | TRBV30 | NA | CAWSVISQETQYF | TGTGCCTGGAGTGTGATTTCCCAAGAGACCCAGTACTTC
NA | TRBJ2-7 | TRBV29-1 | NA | CSVCSAGYASEQYF | TGCAGCGTTTGCTCGGCAGGGTATGCTTCCGAGCAGTACTTC
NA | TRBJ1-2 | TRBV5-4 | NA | CASSSIGGGYTF | TGTGCCAGCAGCTCGATCGGGGGGGGCTACACCTTC
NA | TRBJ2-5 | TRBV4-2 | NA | CASSLVGVGETQYF | TGTGCCAGCAGCTTGGTTGGGGTCGGGGAGACCCAGTACTTC
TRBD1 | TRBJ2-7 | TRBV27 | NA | CASSSTGAGNYEQYF | TGTGCCAGCAGTTCGACAGGGGCAGGGAACTACGAGCAGTACTTC
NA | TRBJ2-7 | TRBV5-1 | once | CASSLYTTYEQYF | TGCGCCAGCAGCTTGTACACCACCTACGAGCAGTACTTC
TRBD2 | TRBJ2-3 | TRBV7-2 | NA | CASSGGETSGRARTDTQYF | TGTGCCAGCAGCGGGGGAGAGACTAGCGGGAGGGCCCGCACAGATACGCAGTATTTT
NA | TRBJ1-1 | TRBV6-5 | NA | CASSYSSTEAFF | TGTGCCAGCAGTTACTCATCCACTGAAGCTTTCTTT
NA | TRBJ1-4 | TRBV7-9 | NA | CASSLRENEKLFF | TGTGCCAGCAGCTTAAGGGAAAATGAAAAACTGTTTTTT
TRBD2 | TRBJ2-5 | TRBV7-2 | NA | CASSFSGTYQETQYF | TGTGCCAGCAGCTTTAGCGGGACGTACCAAGAGACCCAGTACTTC
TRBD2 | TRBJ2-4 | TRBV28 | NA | CASNGRGNLAKNIQYF | TGTGCCAGCAATGGGAGGGGTAATCTAGCCAAAAACATTCAGTACTTC
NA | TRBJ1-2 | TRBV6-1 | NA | CASTQVRGGYTF | TGTGCCAGCACCCAAGTCCGGGGGGGCTACACCTTC
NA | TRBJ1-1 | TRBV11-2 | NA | CASSLALGRGAFF | TGTGCCAGCAGCTTAGCGTTGGGCCGTGGGGCTTTCTTT
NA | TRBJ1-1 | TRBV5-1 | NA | CASSLRTPQNTEAFF | TGCGCCAGCAGCTTACGGACCCCCCAGAACACTGAAGCTTTCTTT
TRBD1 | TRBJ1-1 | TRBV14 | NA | CASSQEEDRWNTEAFF | TGTGCCAGCAGCCAAGAAGAGGACAGGTGGAACACTGAAGCTTTCTTT
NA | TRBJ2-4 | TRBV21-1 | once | CASSKDRQNIQYF | TGTGCCAGCAGCAAAGATAGACAAAACATTCAGTACTTC
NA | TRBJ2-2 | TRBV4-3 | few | CASSQGFFTGELFF | TGCGCCAGCAGCCAGGGTTTCTTCACCGGGGAGCTGTTTTTT
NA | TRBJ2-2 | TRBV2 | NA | CASGLTGATGELFF | TGTGCCAGTGGACTTACGGGGGCCACCGGGGAGCTGTTTTTT
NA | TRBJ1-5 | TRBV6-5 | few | CASSSSVNQPQHF | TGTGCCAGCAGTTCGTCAGTTAATCAGCCCCAGCATTTT
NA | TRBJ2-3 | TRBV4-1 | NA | CASSQASSTDTQYF | TGCGCCAGCAGCCAAGCAAGTAGCACAGATACGCAGTATTTT
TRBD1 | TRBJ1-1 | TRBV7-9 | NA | CASSLGDRGKNTEAFF | TGTGCCAGCAGCTTAGGCGACAGGGGGAAGAACACTGAAGCTTTCTTT
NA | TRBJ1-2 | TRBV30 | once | CAWSVRGVYGYTF | TGTGCCTGGAGTGTACGTGGGGTCTATGGCTACACCTTC
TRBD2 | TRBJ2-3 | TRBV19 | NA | CASSISGLVTDTQYF | TGTGCCAGTAGTATTAGCGGACTAGTCACAGATACGCAGTATTTT
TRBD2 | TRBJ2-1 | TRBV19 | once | CASSMGLTSGINEQFF | TGTGCCAGTAGTATGGGGTTAACTAGCGGGATTAATGAGCAGTTCTTC
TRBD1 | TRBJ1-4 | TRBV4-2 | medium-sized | CASSQDTGTGVEKLFF | TGTGCCAGCAGCCAAGATACCGGGACAGGGGTTGAAAAACTGTTTTTT
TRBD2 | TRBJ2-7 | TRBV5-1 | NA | CASSFSSGRALAYEQYF | TGCGCCAGCAGCTTCTCTAGCGGGAGAGCCCTCGCTTACGAGCAGTACTTC
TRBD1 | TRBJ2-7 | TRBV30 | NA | CAWSWAGGVYEQYF | TGTGCCTGGAGTTGGGCAGGGGGCGTCTACGAGCAGTACTTC
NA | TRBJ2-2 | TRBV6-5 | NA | CASSYEAENTGELFF | TGTGCCAGCAGTTACGAAGCCGAGAACACCGGGGAGCTGTTTTTT
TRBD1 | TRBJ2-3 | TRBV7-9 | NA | CASSFRGRPSDTQYF | TGTGCCAGCAGCTTCAGGGGGCGCCCCTCAGATACGCAGTATTTT
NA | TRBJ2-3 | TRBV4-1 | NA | CASSLSRIRENTGTDTQYF | TGCGCCAGCAGCCTCAGCCGGATCCGTGAAAATACCGGCACAGATACGCAGTATTTT
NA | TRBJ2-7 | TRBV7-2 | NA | CASSLVTGSYEQYF | TGTGCCAGCAGCTTAGTCACAGGGAGCTACGAGCAGTACTTC
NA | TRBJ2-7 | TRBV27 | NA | CASSLAQGYEQYF | TGTGCCAGCAGTTTGGCTCAGGGCTACGAGCAGTACTTC
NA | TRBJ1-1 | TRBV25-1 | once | CASTQGWETEAFF | TGTGCCAGCACCCAGGGTTGGGAGACTGAAGCTTTCTTT
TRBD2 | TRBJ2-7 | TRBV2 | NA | CASTLSSGSQYEQYF | TGTGCCAGCACCCTAAGTAGCGGGAGTCAGTACGAGCAGTACTTC
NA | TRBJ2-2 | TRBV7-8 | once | CASSLAVSGELFF | TGTGCCAGCAGCTTAGCTGTCTCCGGGGAGCTGTTTTTT
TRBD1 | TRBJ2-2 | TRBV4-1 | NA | CASSQDQGQSNTGELFF | TGCGCCAGCAGCCAAGATCAGGGACAGTCGAACACCGGGGAGCTGTTTTTT
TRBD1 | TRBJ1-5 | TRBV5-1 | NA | CASSGRTGHNQPQHF | TGCGCCAGCAGCGGAAGGACAGGGCACAATCAGCCCCAGCATTTT
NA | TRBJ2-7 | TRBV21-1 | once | CASSPPYEQYF | TGTGCCAGCAGCCCCCCCTACGAGCAGTACTTC